The 10 T cell receptor beta chains presented below share a single source sample, sequenced in a study of control samples from healthy donors and cancer patients. Generated by immunoSEQ multiplex PCR, the TCRdb table keeps only in-frame clones and is missing some. The data show around 140,000 clones, approximately 92% seen once. The sequenced sample consisted of blood. The receptor source for this set is a man aged 18 to 29 in good health.

The chain carries TRBV6-2 or TRBV6-3 and TRBJ2-1, with 10 positions matching TRBD2. Germline V gene data show CDR1 as MNHEY and CDR2 as SVGEGT. CDR3 length: 15 residues. With V trimmed by 5 bases and J by 8 bases, 9 bases remained unmatched. CDR3 sequence reads: CASSRRGTSDDEQFF. DNA of the CDR3: TGTGCCAGCAGTCGACGAGGGACTAGCGATGATGAGCAGTTCTTC.

The V call is TRBV5-1, the J call TRBJ2-7, with 11 bases that match TRBD2. The CDR3 totals 16 residues. CDR1 is SGHRS and CDR2 is YFSETQ in the germline V gene. V dropped 0 bases and J dropped 5; count of bases not matched to a gene: 7. CDR3 amino acids: CASSLAISGGADEQYF. The CDR3 region has the DNA TGCGCCAGCAGCTTGGCCATTAGCGGGGGGGCCGACGAGCAGTACTTC.

The chain carries TRBV2 and TRBJ2-1; D may be TRBD2 (5 bases). From germline, CDR1 is SNHLY and CDR2 FYNNEI. The V end lost 6 bases, the J end lost 7 bases, and 7 bases lay between the germline ends. The CDR3 extends over 11 amino acids. CDR3 protein: CASRRLNEQFF. The CDR3 DNA reads TGTGCCAGCAGAAGACTAAATGAGCAGTTCTTC.

The rearrangement joins TRBV7-9 to TRBJ2-5, with a weak D call TRBD1 (6 bases). The V gene lost 5 bases and the J gene lost 1 base, with 11 bases spanning the gap. The CDR3 is made up of 14 amino acids. Germline CDR1 reads SEHNR; CDR2 reads FQNEAQ (reference sequence). The CDR3 DNA is TGTGCCAGCAGCAGATACAGGGTCCAAGAGACCCAGTACTTC. Protein sequence: CASSRYRVQETQYF. Based on the CDR3 plus reference TRBV7-9 and TRBJ2-5, the full variable domain is DTGVSQNPRHKITKRGQNVTFRCDPISEHNRLYWYRQTLGQGPEFLTYFQNEAQLEKSRLLSDRFSAERPKGSFSTLEIQRTEQGDSAMYLCASSRYRVQETQYFGPGTRLLVL.

CDR3 region: CARSLPGTSKEYVLETQYF. The DNA of the CDR3 is TGTGCCAGAAGCTTGCCGGGGACTAGCAAAGAGTATGTTTTGGAGACCCAGTACTTC. The V gene is TRBV5-3, the J gene TRBJ2-5, with 9 bases that match TRBD2. TRBV5-3 falls under the ORF class, with uncertain function. This CDR3 has 19 amino acids. The ends lost 1 base at V and 5 bases at J; junction bases unmatched: 18.

The gene calls are TRBV5-1 and TRBJ2-2, with D perhaps TRBD1 (6 bases). CDR1 is SGHRS and CDR2 is YFSETQ in the germline V gene. The V and J ends lost 4 bases and 6 bases respectively, with 16 bases between them. This CDR3 has 15 residues. The CDR3 reads CASSLTGTSAGELFF. CDR3 sequence (DNA): TGCGCCAGCAGCCTAACCGGGACATCGGCCGGGGAGCTGTTTTTT.

In DNA form, the CDR3 reads TGCGCCAGCAGCTTGAGATCAGGGCGATACAATGAGCAGTTCTTC. Translated, it gives CASSLRSGRYNEQFF. This chain connects TRBV5-1 to TRBJ2-1; a weak D match, TRBD1 (5 bases). This CDR3 is built from 15 residues. Germline values: CDR1 SGHRS, CDR2 YFSETQ. With 1 base removed from V and 4 bases from J, the gap between germline ends came to 12 bases.

CDR3 nucleotide sequence: TGTGCCAGCAGCTTGAGGGGACTGGGGCTCGTGTACACTGAAGCTTTCTTT. Its protein is CASSLRGLGLVYTEAFF. The rearrangement uses TRBV7-6 and TRBJ1-1; D might be TRBD1 (5 bases). The germline V gene encodes CDR1 SGHVS and CDR2 FNYEAQ. The length of the CDR3 is 17 residues. V dropped 3 bases and J dropped 3 bases, with 20 bases sitting between them.

Here the CDR3 reads CASQGGGTDTQYF. CDR3 bases: TGTGCCAGTCAGGGGGGAGGGACAGATACGCAGTATTTT. The V call is TRBV6-5, the J call TRBJ2-3, with D possibly called TRBD1 or TRBD2 (7 bases each). The germline V gene has CDR1 MNHEY and CDR2 SVGAGI. Trimming shortened V by 9 bases and J by 3 bases, and 13 bases separated the two germline ends. This CDR3 is built from 13 residues.

The chain couples TRBV19 to TRBJ1-4; D perhaps matches TRBD1 (6 bases). The CDR3 is 14 amino acids. CDR1 is LNHDA and CDR2 is SQIVND in the germline V gene (reference sequence). Between the trimmed V and J ends, which lost 6 bases and 6 bases, there was a span of 14 bases. The CDR3 region has the DNA TGTGCCAGTAGCTGGACAGCTTCTCATGAAAAACTGTTTTTT. Amino acid sequence: CASSWTASHEKLFF.